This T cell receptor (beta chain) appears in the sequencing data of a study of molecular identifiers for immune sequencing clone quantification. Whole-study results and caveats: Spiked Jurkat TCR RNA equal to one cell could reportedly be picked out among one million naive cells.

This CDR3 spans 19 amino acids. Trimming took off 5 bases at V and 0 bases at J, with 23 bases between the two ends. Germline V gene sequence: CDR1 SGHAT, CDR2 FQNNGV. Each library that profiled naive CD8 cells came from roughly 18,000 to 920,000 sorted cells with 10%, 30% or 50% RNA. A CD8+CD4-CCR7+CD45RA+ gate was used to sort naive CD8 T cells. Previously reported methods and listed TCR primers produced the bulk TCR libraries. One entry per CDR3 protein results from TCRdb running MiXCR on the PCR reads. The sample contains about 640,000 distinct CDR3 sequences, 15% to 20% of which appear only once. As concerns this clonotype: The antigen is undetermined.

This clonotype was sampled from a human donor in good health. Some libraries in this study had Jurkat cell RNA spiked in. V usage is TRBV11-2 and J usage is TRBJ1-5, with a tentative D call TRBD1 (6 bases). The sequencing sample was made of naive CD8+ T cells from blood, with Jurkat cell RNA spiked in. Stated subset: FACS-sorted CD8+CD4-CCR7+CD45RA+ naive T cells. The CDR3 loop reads CASSGWDKSNGVSNQPQHF. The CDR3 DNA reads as TGTGCCAGCAGCGGATGGGACAAGTCTAACGGAGTTAGCAATCAGCCCCAGCATTTT.